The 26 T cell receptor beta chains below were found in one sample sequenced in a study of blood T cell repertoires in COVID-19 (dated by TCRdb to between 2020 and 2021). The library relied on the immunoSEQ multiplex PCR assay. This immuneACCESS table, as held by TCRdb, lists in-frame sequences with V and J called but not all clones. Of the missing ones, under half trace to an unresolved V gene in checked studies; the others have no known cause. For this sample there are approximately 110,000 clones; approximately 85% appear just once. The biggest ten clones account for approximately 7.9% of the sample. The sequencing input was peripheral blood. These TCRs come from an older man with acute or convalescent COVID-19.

CDR3 bases: TGTGCCAGCAGCCACGAGTCAGGGGTCACTGAAGCTTTCTTT. Translated: CASSHESGVTEAFF. The rearrangement uses TRBV6-5 and TRBJ1-1, with D tentatively TRBD1 (6 bases). CDR3 length equals 14 residues. Germline V gene data show CDR1 as MNHEY and CDR2 as SVGAGI. The V end was cut by 6 bases, the J end by 4 bases, with 15 bases between.

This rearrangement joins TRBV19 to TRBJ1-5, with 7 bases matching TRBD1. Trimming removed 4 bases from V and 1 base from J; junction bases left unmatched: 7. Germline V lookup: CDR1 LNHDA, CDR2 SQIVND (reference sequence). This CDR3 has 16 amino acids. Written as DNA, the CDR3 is TGTGCCAGTAGTAGAAACGACAGGGACAGCAATCAGCCCCAGCATTTT. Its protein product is CASSRNDRDSNQPQHF. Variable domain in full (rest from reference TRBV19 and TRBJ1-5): DGGITQSPKYLFRKEGQNVTLSCEQNLNHDAMYWYRQDPGQGLRLIYYSQIVNDFQKGDIAEGYSVSREKKESFPLTVTSAQKNPTAFYLCASSRNDRDSNQPQHFGDGTRLSIL.

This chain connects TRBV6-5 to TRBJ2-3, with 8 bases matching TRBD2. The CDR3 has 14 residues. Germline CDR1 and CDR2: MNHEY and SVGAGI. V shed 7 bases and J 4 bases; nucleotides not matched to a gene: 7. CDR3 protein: CASNRAGGSDTQYF. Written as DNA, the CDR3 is TGTGCCAGCAACCGGGCGGGAGGTTCAGATACGCAGTATTTT.

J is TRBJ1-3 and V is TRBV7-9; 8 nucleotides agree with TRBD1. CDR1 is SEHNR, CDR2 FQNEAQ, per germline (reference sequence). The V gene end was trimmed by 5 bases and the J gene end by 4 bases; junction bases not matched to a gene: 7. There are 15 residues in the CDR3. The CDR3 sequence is CASSTQTGVGNTIYF. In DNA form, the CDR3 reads TGTGCCAGCAGCACCCAGACAGGGGTGGGAAACACCATATATTTT.

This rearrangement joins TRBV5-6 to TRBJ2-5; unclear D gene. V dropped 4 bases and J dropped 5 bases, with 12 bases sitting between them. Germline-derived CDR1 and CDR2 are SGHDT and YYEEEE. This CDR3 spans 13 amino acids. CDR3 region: CASSTGVGETQYF. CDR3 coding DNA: TGTGCCAGCAGCACCGGAGTTGGGGAGACCCAGTACTTC.

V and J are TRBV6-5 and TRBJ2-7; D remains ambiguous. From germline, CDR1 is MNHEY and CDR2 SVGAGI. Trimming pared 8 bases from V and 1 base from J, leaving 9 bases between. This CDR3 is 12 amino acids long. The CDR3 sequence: CASGQTSYEQYF. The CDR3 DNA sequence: TGTGCCAGCGGGCAGACGTCCTACGAGCAGTACTTC.

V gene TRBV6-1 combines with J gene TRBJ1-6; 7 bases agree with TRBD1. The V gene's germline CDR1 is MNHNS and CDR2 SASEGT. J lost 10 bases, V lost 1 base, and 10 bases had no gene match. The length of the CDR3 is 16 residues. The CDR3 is CASSEGRGAIRSPLHF. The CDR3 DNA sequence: TGTGCCAGCAGTGAAGGCAGGGGGGCCATAAGGTCACCCCTCCACTTT.

CDR3 in amino acids: CASTFSGSSYNSPLHF. CDR3 DNA sequence: TGTGCCAGCACCTTTAGCGGGAGCTCCTATAATTCACCCCTCCACTTT. V gene TRBV11-2 combines with J gene TRBJ1-6; D is unclear. V dropped 7 bases and J dropped 0 bases, with 13 bases sitting between them. The CDR3 extends over 16 amino acids. Germline CDR1 is SGHAT and CDR2 is FQNNGV.

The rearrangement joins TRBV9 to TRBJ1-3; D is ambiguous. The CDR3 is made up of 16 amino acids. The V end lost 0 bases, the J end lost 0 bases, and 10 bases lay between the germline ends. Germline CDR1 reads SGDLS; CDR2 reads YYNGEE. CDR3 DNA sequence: TGTGCCAGCAGCGTAGATGGAGGGTCCTCTGGAAACACCATATATTTT. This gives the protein CASSVDGGSSGNTIYF.

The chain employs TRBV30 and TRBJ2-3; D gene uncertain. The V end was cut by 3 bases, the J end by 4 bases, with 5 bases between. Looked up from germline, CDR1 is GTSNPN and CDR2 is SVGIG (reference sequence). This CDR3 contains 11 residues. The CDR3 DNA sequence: TGTGCCTGGAGCCGGTCAGATACGCAGTATTTT. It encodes CAWSRSDTQYF.

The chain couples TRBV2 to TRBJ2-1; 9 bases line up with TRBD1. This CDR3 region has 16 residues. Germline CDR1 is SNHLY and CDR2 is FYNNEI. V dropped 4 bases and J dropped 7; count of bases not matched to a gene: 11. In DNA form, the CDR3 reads TGTGCCAGCAGTGGGGGTTGGGGACAGGGCCGGAATGAGCAGTTCTTC. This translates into CASSGGWGQGRNEQFF.

In DNA form, the CDR3 reads TGTGCCAGTAGTGAGCGGGGGGGACGGGCAGATACGCAGTATTTT. It yields the protein CASSERGGRADTQYF. This chain uses TRBV19 with TRBJ2-3; TRBD2 matches at 10 bases. CDR3 size: 15 residues. V gave up 5 bases and J gave up 4 bases; unmatched junction bases: 6. CDR1 is LNHDA and CDR2 is SQIVND in the germline V gene (reference sequence).

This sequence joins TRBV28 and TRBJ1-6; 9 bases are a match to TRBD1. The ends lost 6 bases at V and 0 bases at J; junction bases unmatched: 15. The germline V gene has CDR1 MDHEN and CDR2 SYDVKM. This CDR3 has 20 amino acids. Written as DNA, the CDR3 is TGTGCCAGCAGATATACCGGGACAGGGTCATGGAGCTCCTATAATTCACCCCTCCACTTT. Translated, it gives CASRYTGTGSWSSYNSPLHF.

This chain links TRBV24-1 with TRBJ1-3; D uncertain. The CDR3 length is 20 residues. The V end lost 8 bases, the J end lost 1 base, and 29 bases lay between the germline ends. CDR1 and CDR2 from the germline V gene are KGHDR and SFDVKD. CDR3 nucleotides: TGTGCCACCAACCCTGACTGGGTCTTCTTGACTGGGTCTTCTGGAAACACCATATATTTT. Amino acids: CATNPDWVFLTGSSGNTIYF.

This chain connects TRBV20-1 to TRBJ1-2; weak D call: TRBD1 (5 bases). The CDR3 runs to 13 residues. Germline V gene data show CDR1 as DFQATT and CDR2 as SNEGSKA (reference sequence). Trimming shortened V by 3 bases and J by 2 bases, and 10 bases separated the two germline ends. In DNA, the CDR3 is TGCAGTGCTAGTGAGCAGGGAAACTATGGCTACACCTTC. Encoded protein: CSASEQGNYGYTF.

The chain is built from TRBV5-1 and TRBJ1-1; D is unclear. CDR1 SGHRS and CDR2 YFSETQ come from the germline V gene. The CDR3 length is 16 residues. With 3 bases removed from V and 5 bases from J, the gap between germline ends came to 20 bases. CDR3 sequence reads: CASSSSLSTVTTEAFF. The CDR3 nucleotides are TGCGCCAGCAGCTCTAGCCTCTCGACGGTCACAACTGAAGCTTTCTTT. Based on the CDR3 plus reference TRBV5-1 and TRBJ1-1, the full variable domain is KAGVTQTPRYLIKTRGQQVTLSCSPISGHRSVSWYQQTPGQGLQFLFEYFSETQRNKGNFPGRFSGRQFSNSRSEMNVSTLELGDSALYLCASSSSLSTVTTEAFFGQGTRLTVV.

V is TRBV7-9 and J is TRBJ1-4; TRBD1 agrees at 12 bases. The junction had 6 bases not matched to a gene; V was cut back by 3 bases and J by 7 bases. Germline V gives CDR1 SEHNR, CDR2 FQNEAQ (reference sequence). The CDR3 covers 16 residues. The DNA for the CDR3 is TGTGCCAGCAGCTTGGGACAGGGGGCGGCCTTTGAAAAACTGTTTTTT. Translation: CASSLGQGAAFEKLFF.

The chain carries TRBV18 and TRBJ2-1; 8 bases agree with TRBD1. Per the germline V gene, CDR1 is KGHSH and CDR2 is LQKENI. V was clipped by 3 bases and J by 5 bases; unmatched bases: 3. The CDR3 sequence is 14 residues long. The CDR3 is CASSPRTGNNEQFF. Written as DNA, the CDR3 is TGTGCCAGCTCACCTCGGACAGGGAACAATGAGCAGTTCTTC.

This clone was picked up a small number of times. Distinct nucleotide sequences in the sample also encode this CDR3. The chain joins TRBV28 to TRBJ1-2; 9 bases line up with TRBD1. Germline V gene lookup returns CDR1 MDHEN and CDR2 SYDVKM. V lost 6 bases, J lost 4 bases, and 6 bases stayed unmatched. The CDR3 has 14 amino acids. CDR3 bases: TGTGCCAGCAGCCAGGGACAGGGAGCCTATGGCTACACCTTC. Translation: CASSQGQGAYGYTF.

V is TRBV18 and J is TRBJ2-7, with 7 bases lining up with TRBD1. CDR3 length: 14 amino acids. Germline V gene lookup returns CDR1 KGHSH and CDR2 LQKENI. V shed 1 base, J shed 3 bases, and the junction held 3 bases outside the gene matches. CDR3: CASSPRQGIYEQYF. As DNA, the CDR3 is TGTGCCAGCTCACCACGACAGGGTATCTACGAGCAGTACTTC.

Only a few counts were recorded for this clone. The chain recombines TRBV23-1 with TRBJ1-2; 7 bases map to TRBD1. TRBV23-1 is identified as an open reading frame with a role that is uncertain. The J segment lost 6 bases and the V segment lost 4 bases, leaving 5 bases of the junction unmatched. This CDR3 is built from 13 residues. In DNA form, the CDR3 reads TGCGCCAGCAGTCCGGGACAGCAAAATGGCTACACCTTC. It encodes CASSPGQQNGYTF.

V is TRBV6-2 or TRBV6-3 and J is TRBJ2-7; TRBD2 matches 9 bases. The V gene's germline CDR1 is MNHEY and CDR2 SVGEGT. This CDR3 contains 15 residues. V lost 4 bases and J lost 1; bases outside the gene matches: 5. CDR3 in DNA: TGTGCCAGCAGTTTGCGGGGGGGCCCGTCCTACGAGCAGTACTTC. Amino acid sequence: CASSLRGGPSYEQYF.

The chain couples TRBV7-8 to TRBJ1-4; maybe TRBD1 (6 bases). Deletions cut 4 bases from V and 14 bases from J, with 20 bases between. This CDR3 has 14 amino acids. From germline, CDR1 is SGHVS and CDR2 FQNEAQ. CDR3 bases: TGTGCCAGCAGCTCCCCCACAGGGAGTCAAAGGCTGTTTTTT. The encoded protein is CASSSPTGSQRLFF.

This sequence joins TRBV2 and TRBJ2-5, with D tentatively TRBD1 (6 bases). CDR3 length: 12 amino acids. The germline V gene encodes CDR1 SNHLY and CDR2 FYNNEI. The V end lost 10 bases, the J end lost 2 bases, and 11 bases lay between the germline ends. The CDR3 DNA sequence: TGTGCCATCAGACAGGAACAAGAGACCCAGTACTTC. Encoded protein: CAIRQEQETQYF.

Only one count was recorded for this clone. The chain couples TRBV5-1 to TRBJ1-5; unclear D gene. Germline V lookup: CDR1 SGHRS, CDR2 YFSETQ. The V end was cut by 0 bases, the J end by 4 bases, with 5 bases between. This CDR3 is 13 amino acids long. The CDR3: CASSLDVNQPQHF. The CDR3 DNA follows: TGCGCCAGCAGCTTGGATGTAAATCAGCCCCAGCATTTT.

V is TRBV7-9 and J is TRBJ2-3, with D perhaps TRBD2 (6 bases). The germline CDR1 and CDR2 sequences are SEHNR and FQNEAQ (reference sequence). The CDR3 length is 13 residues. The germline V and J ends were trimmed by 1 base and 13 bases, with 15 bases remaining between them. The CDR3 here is CASSLDGSAQEYF. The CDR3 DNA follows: TGTGCCAGCAGCTTAGACGGGAGCGCACAGGAGTATTTT. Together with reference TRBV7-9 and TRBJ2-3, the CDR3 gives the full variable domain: DTGVSQNPRHKITKRGQNVTFRCDPISEHNRLYWYRQTLGQGPEFLTYFQNEAQLEKSRLLSDRFSAERPKGSFSTLEIQRTEQGDSAMYLCASSLDGSAQEYFGPGTRLTVL.